Listed below are T cell receptor beta chains from one sample, sequenced in a study of shared clonotypes between healthy human individuals. The table came from immunoSEQ multiplex PCR; TCRdb's copy has only in-frame clones and leaves some out. The sample records about 2.4 million clones, approximately 94% being singletons. The sequenced sample was naive CD4+ T cells from PBMCs. The receptors were gathered from a man younger than 30 in good health. Some clones in this sample may be carry-over from other donors' samples. The CDR3 runs from the conserved cysteine through the conserved F or W. D genes are given only for firm matches.

j_call,d_call,v_call,cdr3_aa
TRBJ1-1,TRBD1,TRBV27,CASSPTGVLGTEAFF
TRBJ2-3,TRBD2,TRBV7-2,CASSLPTSGSSTDTQYF
TRBJ2-3,.,TRBV6-5,CASSDRQVTDTQYF
TRBJ2-7,.,TRBV9,CASSVTGRSYEQYF
TRBJ2-2,.,TRBV9,CASSLRGAGELFF
TRBJ2-3,TRBD1,TRBV18,CASSPGQGWDTQYF
TRBJ1-1,TRBD1,TRBV7-6,CASSPRDSLGNTEAFF
TRBJ2-7,.,TRBV2,CASSYYRDEQYF
TRBJ1-6,.,TRBV6-4,CASRASYNSPLHF
TRBJ2-1,.,TRBV20-1,CSARGAREQFF
TRBJ2-2,TRBD2,TRBV4-2,CASSPGPLAGGLIIGELFF
TRBJ2-5,.,TRBV7-9,CASSSRARQGTQYF
TRBJ1-3,.,TRBV6-5,CASSRQFSSGNTIYF
TRBJ1-1,TRBD1,TRBV5-1,CASSFGQGNTEAFF
TRBJ2-7,.,TRBV15,CATSTGSSYEQYF
TRBJ2-5,.,TRBV7-9,CASSLASPTGETQYF
TRBJ1-3,.,TRBV11-2,CASSPRPAPSLVSGNTIYF
TRBJ2-7,.,TRBV7-2,CASKRRDSSYEQYF